Below, 16 T cell receptor beta chains from the same sample are listed, as sequenced in a study of OX40 agonist ivuxolimab in advanced cancers. Clones were sequenced by immunoSEQ multiplex PCR, and TCRdb holds only the in-frame ones, with some missing. The sample records 80,000 to 100,000 clones, roughly 91% being singletons. The input for sequencing was CD4+ or CD8+ T cells sorted from blood, taken in a trial of the OX40 agonist ivuxolimab. The receptor set was obtained from an adult with an advanced solid tumor such as melanoma, head and neck, liver or kidney cancer.

The V call is TRBV7-2, the J call TRBJ2-1, with 7 bases matching TRBD2. The germline V gene encodes CDR1 SGHTA and CDR2 FQGNSA. Germline trimming cut 2 bases from V and 7 bases from J; bases unmatched to any gene: 11. This CDR3 comprises 16 residues. In DNA, the CDR3 is TGTGCCAGCAGCTTACGGTCAGTGGCGGGAGAGAATGAGCAGTTCTTC. Its translation: CASSLRSVAGENEQFF.

The chain combines TRBV2 with TRBJ2-1; 12 bases are a match to TRBD2. J lost 7 bases, V lost 6 bases, and 10 bases had no gene match. The length of the CDR3 is 16 residues. The germline gives CDR1 SNHLY, CDR2 FYNNEI. In DNA, the CDR3 is TGTGCCAGCAGGAGGATCGCACTAGCGGGAGGAAATGAGCAGTTCTTC. It yields the protein CASRRIALAGGNEQFF.

This clone was recorded only once. The chain employs TRBV10-3 and TRBJ2-5, with 14 nucleotides matching TRBD2. This CDR3 has 17 residues. Germline V gene lookup returns CDR1 ENHRY and CDR2 SYGVKD. The V and J ends lost 3 bases and 5 bases, in that order; junction bases with no gene match: 8. As DNA, the CDR3 is TGTGCCATCAGTGATCCGGGACTAGCGGGAGTTGGGGAGACCCAGTACTTC. As protein: CAISDPGLAGVGETQYF.

The chain links TRBV2 to TRBJ1-5; D might be TRBD1 (5 bases). This CDR3 spans 15 amino acids. V was clipped by 6 bases and J by 2 bases, with 14 bases between them. Germline V gene data show CDR1 as SNHLY and CDR2 as FYNNEI. CDR3: CASSLRDAGNQPQHF. The CDR3 coding sequence is TGTGCCAGCAGCCTCAGGGACGCCGGCAATCAGCCCCAGCATTTT.

This chain uses TRBV5-6 with TRBJ2-1; possibly TRBD2 for D (6 bases). Per germline, CDR1 SGHDT and CDR2 YYEEEE. Between the trimmed V and J ends, which lost 4 bases and 3 bases, there was a span of 17 bases. The CDR3 is made up of 16 amino acids. As DNA, the CDR3 is TGTGCCAGCAGCCTTGTTTTACTAGCCAGCTACAATGAGCAGTTCTTC. The encoded protein is CASSLVLLASYNEQFF.

V gene TRBV6-1 combines with J gene TRBJ1-5; D unresolved. The CDR3 loop spans 13 amino acids. V lost 7 bases and J lost 4, with 11 bases in between. CDR1 and CDR2 from the germline V gene are MNHNS and SASEGT. CDR3 bases: TGTGCCAGCACGGTGGAAGAAAATCAGCCCCAGCATTTT. Residues: CASTVEENQPQHF.

This chain uses TRBV19 with TRBJ2-3; tentatively, D is TRBD1 (5 bases). The CDR3 runs 14 residues. Germline CDR1 and CDR2: LNHDA and SQIVND (reference sequence). The V and J ends lost 1 base and 4 bases respectively, with 9 bases between them. This CDR3 is CASSIVAGPDTQYF. CDR3 DNA: TGTGCCAGTAGTATAGTGGCAGGGCCAGATACGCAGTATTTT.

The gene calls are TRBV18 and TRBJ2-3, with D possibly TRBD1 on 5 matching bases. V was clipped by 1 base and J by 9 bases, with 14 bases between them. Germline-derived CDR1 and CDR2 are KGHSH and LQKENI. The CDR3 is made up of 14 amino acids. CDR3 coding DNA: TGTGCCAGCTCACCACGCAGGGTAGAAGGGACGCAGTATTTT. Amino acids: CASSPRRVEGTQYF.

The chain has TRBV30 and TRBJ2-1; D is perhaps TRBD1 or TRBD2 (5 bases each). CDR3 length: 13 residues. V lost 1 base, J lost 9 bases, and 13 bases lay in between. Germline V gene data show CDR1 as GTSNPN and CDR2 as SVGIG (reference sequence). CDR3 sequence: CAWSGGRTSEQFF. The CDR3 DNA is TGTGCCTGGAGTGGGGGACGCACAAGTGAGCAGTTCTTC.

V is TRBV11-3 and J is TRBJ2-1; 7 bases agree with TRBD2. CDR1 is SGHNT, CDR2 YENEEA, per germline. This CDR3 contains 14 residues. The V segment lost 1 base and the J segment 9 bases; nucleotides outside the gene matches: 6. DNA for the CDR3: TGTGCCAGCAGCTTAGGCGGGAGCAGGCTTGAGCAGTTCTTC. Its translation is CASSLGGSRLEQFF.

The chain carries TRBV4-2 and TRBJ2-4, with D possibly called TRBD1 or TRBD2 (5 bases each). The germline CDR1 and CDR2 sequences are LGHNA and YNFKEQ. This CDR3 has 19 residues. V lost 2 bases and J 3 bases, leaving 23 bases between the germline ends. The CDR3 loop is CASSQISSWGSGVKNIQYF. CDR3 sequence (DNA): TGTGCCAGCAGCCAAATATCCTCGTGGGGGTCGGGTGTCAAAAACATTCAGTACTTC.

The chain uses TRBV5-6 and TRBJ2-5; 12 bases map to TRBD1. The CDR3 runs to 15 residues. J was trimmed by 5 bases and V by 5 bases; bases with no gene match: 7. Per the germline V gene, CDR1 is SGHDT and CDR2 is YYEEEE. CDR3 nucleotides: TGTGCCAGCAGTACCGGGACAGGGGGCTGGGAGACCCAGTACTTC. Its protein product is CASSTGTGGWETQYF.

The genes are TRBV9 and TRBJ1-2; tentatively, D is TRBD1 (5 bases). The CDR3 spans 14 residues. The germline gives CDR1 SGDLS, CDR2 YYNGEE. V lost 4 bases and J lost 1, with 11 bases in between. CDR3 in DNA: TGTGCCAGCAGCATTGAGGGGCTTAACTATGGCTACACCTTC. Translating it yields CASSIEGLNYGYTF. Using reference TRBV9 and TRBJ1-2 for the parts outside the CDR3, the full variable domain is DSGVTQTPKHLITATGQRVTLRCSPRSGDLSVYWYQQSLDQGLQFLIQYYNGEERAKGNILERFSAQQFPDLHSELNLSSLELGDSALYFCASSIEGLNYGYTFGSGTRLTVV.

This chain joins TRBV7-3 and TRBJ2-5; no firm D call. The CDR3 spans 13 residues. Germline V gene sequence: CDR1 SGHTA, CDR2 FQGTGA. Deletions cut 6 bases from V and 1 base from J, with 9 bases between. This chain's CDR3 is CASSLTPQETQYF. CDR3 DNA sequence: TGTGCCAGCAGTTTGACCCCCCAAGAGACCCAGTACTTC.

The chain is built from TRBV29-1 and TRBJ2-7, with TRBD1 as a possible D gene (6 bases). Germline-derived CDR1 and CDR2 are SQVTM and ANQGSEA. The V gene lost 5 bases and the J gene lost 2 bases, with 16 bases spanning the gap. This CDR3 is 14 amino acids long. The CDR3 region has the DNA TGCAGCGTTCTCGACAGAGAGGGGGCCTACGAGCAGTACTTC. It specifies CSVLDREGAYEQYF.

V is TRBV27 and J is TRBJ2-5, with TRBD2 matching 7 bases. CDR3 length: 14 amino acids. Germline V CDR1 and CDR2: MNHEY, SMNVEV (reference sequence). V was pared by 3 bases and J by 1 base, with 2 bases of the junction left unmatched. The CDR3 reads CASSLGGSQETQYF. The CDR3 nucleotides read TGTGCCAGCAGTTTGGGAGGGAGCCAAGAGACCCAGTACTTC.